This TCR beta chain was recorded in a study of T cell responses to AZD1222 COVID-19 vaccine. Study results and caveats: Unmutated variant regions are reportedly targeted by nearly half of spike-specific TCRs.

This table comes from immunoSEQ multiplex PCR, and its TCRdb copy is limited to in-frame clones, with some not included. The sample carries approximately 180,000 clones, about 87% recorded once. Trimming cost V 2 bases and J 0 bases; bases outside gene matches: 16. Germline lookup yields CDR1 SGHVS and CDR2 FNYEAQ. This CDR3 spans 20 amino acids. This clone was seen a single time. Its antigen remains unknown. The receptor was isolated from an adult in good health. The chain combines TRBV7-6 with TRBJ1-5, with 7 bases aligning to TRBD1. Specimen: peripheral blood, collected on day 0 of AZD1222 vaccination. The CDR3 loop reads CASSLKAVGTDLYSNQPQHF. The CDR3 nucleotides are TGTGCCAGCAGCTTAAAGGCGGTTGGGACAGATCTATATAGCAATCAGCCCCAGCATTTT. Complete variable domain (other parts from reference TRBV7-6 and TRBJ1-5): GAGVSQSPRYKVTKRGQDVALRCDPISGHVSLYWYRQALGQGPEFLTYFNYEAQQDKSGLPNDRFSAERPEGSISTLTIQRTEQRDSAMYRCASSLKAVGTDLYSNQPQHFGDGTRLSIL.